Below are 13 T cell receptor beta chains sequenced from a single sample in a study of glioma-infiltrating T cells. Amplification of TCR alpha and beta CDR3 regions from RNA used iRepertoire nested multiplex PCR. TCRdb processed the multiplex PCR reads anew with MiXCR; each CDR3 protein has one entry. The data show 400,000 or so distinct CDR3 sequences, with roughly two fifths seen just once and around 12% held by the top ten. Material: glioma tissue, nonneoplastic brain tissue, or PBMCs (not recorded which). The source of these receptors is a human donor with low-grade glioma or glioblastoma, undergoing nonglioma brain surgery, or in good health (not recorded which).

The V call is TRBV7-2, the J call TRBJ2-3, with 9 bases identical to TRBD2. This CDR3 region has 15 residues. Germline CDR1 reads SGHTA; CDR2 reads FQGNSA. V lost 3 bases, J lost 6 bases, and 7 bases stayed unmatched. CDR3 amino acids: CASSFGTSLADTQYF. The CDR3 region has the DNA TGTGCCAGCAGCTTCGGGACTAGCTTAGCCGATACGCAGTATTTT.

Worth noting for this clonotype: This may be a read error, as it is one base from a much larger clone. CDR3 nucleotides: TGTGCCAGCAGCCACCGCCAGAACTATGGCTACACCTTC. Protein: CASSHRQNYGYTF. The chain is built from TRBV7-9 and TRBJ1-2; D gene unclear. V was pared by 5 bases and J by 2 bases, with 9 bases between. Germline lookup yields CDR1 SEHNR and CDR2 FQNEAQ (reference sequence). This CDR3 is built from 13 residues.

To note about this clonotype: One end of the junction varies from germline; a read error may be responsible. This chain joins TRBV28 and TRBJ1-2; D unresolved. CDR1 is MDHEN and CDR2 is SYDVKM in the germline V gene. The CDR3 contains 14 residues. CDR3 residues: CASSLGKGYYGYTF. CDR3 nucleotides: TGTGCCAGCAGTTTAGGGAAGGGATATTATGGCTATACCTTC.

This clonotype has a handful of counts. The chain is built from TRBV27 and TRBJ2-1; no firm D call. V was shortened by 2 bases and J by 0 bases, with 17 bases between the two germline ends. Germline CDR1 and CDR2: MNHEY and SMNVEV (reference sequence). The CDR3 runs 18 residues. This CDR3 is CASSLIPPRSSSYNEQFF. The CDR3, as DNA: TGTGCCAGCAGTTTAATCCCGCCCCGGTCTTCCTCCTACAATGAGCAGTTCTTC.

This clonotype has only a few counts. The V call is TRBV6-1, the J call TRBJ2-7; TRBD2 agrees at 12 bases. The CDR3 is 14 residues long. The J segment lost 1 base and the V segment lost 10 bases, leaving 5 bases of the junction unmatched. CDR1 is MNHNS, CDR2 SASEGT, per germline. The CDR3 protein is CAIKGTSGSYEQYF. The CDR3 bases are TGTGCCATCAAAGGGACTAGCGGGTCCTACGAGCAGTACTTC.

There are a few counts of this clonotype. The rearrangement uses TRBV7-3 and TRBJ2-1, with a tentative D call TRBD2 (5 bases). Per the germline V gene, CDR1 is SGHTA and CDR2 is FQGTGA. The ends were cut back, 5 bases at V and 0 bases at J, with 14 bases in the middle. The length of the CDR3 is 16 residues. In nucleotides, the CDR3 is TGTGCCAGCAGCCGCGGACTCCCGAGCTCCTACAATGAGCAGTTCTTC. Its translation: CASSRGLPSSYNEQFF.

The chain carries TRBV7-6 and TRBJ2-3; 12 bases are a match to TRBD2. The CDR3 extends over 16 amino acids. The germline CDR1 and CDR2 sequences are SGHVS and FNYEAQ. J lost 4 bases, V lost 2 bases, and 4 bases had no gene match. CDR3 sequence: CASSLLLAGGSDTQYF. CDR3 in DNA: TGTGCCAGCAGCTTATTACTAGCGGGAGGTTCAGATACGCAGTATTTT.

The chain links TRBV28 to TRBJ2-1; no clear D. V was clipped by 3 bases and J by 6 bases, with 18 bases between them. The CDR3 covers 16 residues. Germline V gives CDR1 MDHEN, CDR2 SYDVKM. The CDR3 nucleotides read TGTGCCAGCAGTTTTAGTACGTGGGCGTCTGGCAATGAGCAGTTCTTC. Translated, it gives CASSFSTWASGNEQFF.

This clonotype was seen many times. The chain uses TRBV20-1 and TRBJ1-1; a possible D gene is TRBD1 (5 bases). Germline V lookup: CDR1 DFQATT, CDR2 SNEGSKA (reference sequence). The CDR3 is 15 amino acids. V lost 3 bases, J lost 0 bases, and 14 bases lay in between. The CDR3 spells CSARDPGRLNTEAFF. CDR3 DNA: TGCAGTGCTAGGGACCCGGGACGGCTGAACACTGAAGCTTTCTTT.

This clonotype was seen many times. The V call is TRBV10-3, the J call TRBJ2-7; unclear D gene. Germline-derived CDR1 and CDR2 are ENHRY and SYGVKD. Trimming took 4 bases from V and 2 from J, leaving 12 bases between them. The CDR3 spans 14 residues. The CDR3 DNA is TGTGCCATCAGTGTCTCGCAGGTTACCTACGAGCAGTACTTC. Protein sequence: CAISVSQVTYEQYF.

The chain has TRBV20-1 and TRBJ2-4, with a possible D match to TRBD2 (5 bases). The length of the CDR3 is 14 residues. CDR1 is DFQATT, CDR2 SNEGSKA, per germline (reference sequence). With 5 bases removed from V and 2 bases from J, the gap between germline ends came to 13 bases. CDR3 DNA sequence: TGCAGTGCTCAGAGAGGGAACACCAAAAACATTCAGTACTTC. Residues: CSAQRGNTKNIQYF.

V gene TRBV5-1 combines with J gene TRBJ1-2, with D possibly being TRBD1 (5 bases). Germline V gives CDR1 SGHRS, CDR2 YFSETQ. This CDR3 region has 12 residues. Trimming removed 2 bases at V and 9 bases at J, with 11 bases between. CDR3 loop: CASSLGDARYTF. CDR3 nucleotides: TGCGCCAGCAGCTTAGGGGACGCTCGCTACACCTTC.

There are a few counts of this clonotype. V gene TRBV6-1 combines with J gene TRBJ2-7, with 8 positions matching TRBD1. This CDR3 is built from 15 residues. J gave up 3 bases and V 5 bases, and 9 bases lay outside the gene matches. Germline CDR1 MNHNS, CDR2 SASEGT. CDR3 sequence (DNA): TGTGCCAGCAGTCGGCCCCGAGACAGGGGCTACGAGCAGTACTTC. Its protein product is CASSRPRDRGYEQYF.